This TCR beta chain was observed in a study of OX40 agonist ivuxolimab in advanced cancers. Study details: The patients' treatment was ivuxolimab, an agonistic anti-OX40 (CD134) antibody.

Of note for this clone: Its target is unknown.

The CDR3 spans 14 residues. With 0 bases removed from V and 7 bases from J, the gap between germline ends came to 10 bases. Germline assignment: CDR1 LGHNA and CDR2 YSLEER. Study-level points and caveats: Mean expanded clone counts were higher in CD8+ than CD4+ T cells. The expanded peripheral T cells' antigen specificity was not determined. Near-lowest levels of clonal expansion characterized partial responders at 0.1-3.0 mg/kg.

TCRdb's table, derived via immunoSEQ multiplex PCR, lists solely in-frame clones and lacks some. The repertoire holds about 17,000 clones, with over 75% as singletons. The sample was CD4+ or CD8+ T cells sorted from blood, taken in a trial of the OX40 agonist ivuxolimab. The TCR originated in an adult with an advanced solid tumor such as melanoma, head and neck, liver or kidney cancer. This chain joins TRBV4-3 and TRBJ2-1; tentative D call: TRBD2 (5 bases). The CDR3 bases are TGCGCCAGCAGCCAAGAACGAAGGAGGAATGAGCAGTTCTTC. Its protein is CASSQERRRNEQFF.